One sample yielded the 15 T cell receptor beta chains listed below, sequenced in a study of neurological immune-mediated disorders. TCRdb ran MiXCR on the 5' RACE reads and lists one entry per CDR3 protein. In the table there are more than 100,000 distinct CDR3 sequences, 11% of which are singletons. The sample's time point: longitudinal time-point 3. Sample: PBMCs. These receptors originate from a female donor with HTLV-1-associated myelopathy (HAM/TSP).

This clonotype has at least ten counts. This chain joins TRBV5-1 and TRBJ2-5; 12 nucleotides agree with TRBD2. The CDR3 is 15 amino acids. Unmatched junction bases numbered 6, after V lost 7 bases and J lost 2 bases. Germline V gene data show CDR1 as SGHRS and CDR2 as YFSETQ. Here the CDR3 DNA reads TGCGCCAGCGGAGGGACTAGCGGGTTTCAAGAGACCCAGTACTTC. Its translation: CASGGTSGFQETQYF.

Ten or more counts support this clonotype. V usage is TRBV4-1 and J usage is TRBJ1-4; 7 bases map to TRBD1. V dropped 8 bases and J dropped 6; count of bases not matched to a gene: 12. The CDR3 contains 15 residues. Germline values: CDR1 MGHRA, CDR2 YSYEKL. Written as DNA, the CDR3 is TGCGCCAGCCCCTGGAGGGGGCGGGTGTATGAAAAACTGTTTTTT. The encoded protein is CASPWRGRVYEKLFF.

This clonotype was detected ten times or more. The rearrangement joins TRBV9 to TRBJ2-2; the D call may be TRBD1 or TRBD2 (5 bases each). From germline, CDR1 is SGDLS and CDR2 YYNGEE. The CDR3 is 12 residues long. Trimming left V 5 bases short and J 3 bases short, with 5 bases between. The DNA for the CDR3 is TGTGCCAGCAGGGGGGACACCGGGGAGCTGTTTTTT. It yields the protein CASRGDTGELFF.

This clonotype appeared many times. The chain has TRBV7-6 and TRBJ2-7, with 9 positions matching TRBD2. The CDR3 has 15 amino acids. V lost 1 base, J lost 2 bases, and 3 bases stayed unmatched. Germline lookup yields CDR1 SGHVS and CDR2 FNYEAQ. CDR3 sequence (DNA): TGTGCCAGCAGCTTAGACCAGCGGGGGGCCTACGAGCAGTACTTC. It is translated as CASSLDQRGAYEQYF.

This clonotype was picked up many times. The rearrangement uses TRBV29-1 and TRBJ2-5; TRBD1 or TRBD2 may be the D gene (5 bases each). CDR3 length: 14 residues. CDR1 and CDR2 from the germline V gene are SQVTM and ANQGSEA. Trimming removed 6 bases at V and 2 bases at J, with 16 bases between. The CDR3 coding sequence is TGCAGCGTGAGGGGCCGGATCGAACAAGAGACCCAGTACTTC. Translating it yields CSVRGRIEQETQYF. The full variable domain, completed using reference TRBV29-1 and TRBJ2-5, is SAVISQKPSRDICQRGTSLTIQCQVDSQVTMMFWYRQQPGQSLTLIATANQGSEATYESGFVIDKFPISRPNLTFSTLTVSNMSPEDSSIYLCSVRGRIEQETQYFGPGTRLLVL.

This clonotype occurred many times. The CDR3 nucleotides are TGTGCCATCGGACTAGCGGGGGGGAAAGGCTATGAGCAGTTCTTC. Its translation is CAIGLAGGKGYEQFF. This sequence joins TRBV6-6 and TRBJ2-1; 15 nucleotides line up with TRBD2. The germline V gene encodes CDR1 MNHNY and CDR2 SVGAGI (reference sequence). The CDR3 has 15 residues. The V gene end was trimmed by 10 bases and the J gene end by 8 bases; junction bases not matched to a gene: 9.

This clonotype was found a few times. V usage is TRBV6-1 and J usage is TRBJ2-3; 10 nucleotides agree with TRBD2. The V gene end was trimmed by 8 bases and the J gene end by 7 bases; junction bases not matched to a gene: 6. Germline V gene data show CDR1 as MNHNS and CDR2 as SASEGT. This CDR3 contains 13 residues. CDR3 amino acids: CASQSGGAHTQYF. The CDR3, as DNA: TGTGCCAGCCAGAGCGGGGGGGCACATACGCAGTATTTT.

The chain couples TRBV5-1 to TRBJ2-2; TRBD1 aligns across 11 bases. CDR3 length equals 17 residues. The germline V gene has CDR1 SGHRS and CDR2 YFSETQ. With V trimmed by 3 bases and J by 7 bases, 11 bases remained unmatched. The CDR3 here is CASSYWTGGAGSGELFF. Written as DNA, the CDR3 is TGCGCCAGCAGCTACTGGACAGGGGGCGCTGGAAGCGGGGAGCTGTTTTTT.

This clonotype has at least ten counts. The V call is TRBV5-1, the J call TRBJ2-5; possible D gene TRBD1, 5 bases. Trimming took 1 base from V and 3 from J, leaving 7 bases between them. Germline lookup yields CDR1 SGHRS and CDR2 YFSETQ. CDR3 length: 13 residues. CDR3 amino acids: CASSLMDKETQYF. The CDR3 DNA sequence: TGCGCCAGCAGCTTGATGGACAAAGAGACCCAGTACTTC.

This clonotype was counted ten times or more. J is TRBJ1-5 and V is TRBV11-2, with D hard to call. CDR3 length: 15 residues. The V gene's germline CDR1 is SGHAT and CDR2 FQNNGV. V was shortened by 0 bases and J by 3 bases, with 9 bases between the two germline ends. In DNA, the CDR3 is TGTGCCAGCAGCTTAGACCCCCGGAACAATCAGCCCCAGCATTTT. Its translation is CASSLDPRNNQPQHF.

In its sample, this clonotype was seen many times. At one boundary the junction diverges from the germline segment, which might be a read error. This rearrangement joins TRBV15 to TRBJ2-3; the match to TRBD2 covers 9 bases. Germline V gives CDR1 LNHNV, CDR2 YYDKDF (reference sequence). The CDR3 has 20 residues. The CDR3 sequence is CATSRPFSLVIAGGRNTQYF. The DNA for the CDR3 is TGTGCTACCAGCAGACCTTTCTCCCTCGTCATCGCGGGGGGGCGGAATACGCAGTATTTT.

This clonotype has at least ten counts. The chain carries TRBV6-2 or TRBV6-3 and TRBJ1-1; D gene uncertain. Deletions cut 6 bases from V and 1 base from J, with 9 bases between. There are 13 residues in the CDR3. The germline V gene encodes CDR1 MNHEY and CDR2 SVGEGT. CDR3 sequence (DNA): TGTGCCAGCAGATCCGGGTGGAACACTGAAGCTTTCTTT. Translation gives CASRSGWNTEAFF.

This clonotype was seen repeatedly, ten times or more. The V and J genes are TRBV6-5 and TRBJ1-6; the D is unclear. Per germline, CDR1 MNHEY and CDR2 SVGAGI. The CDR3 has 15 residues. V lost 8 bases, J lost 5 bases, and 16 bases lay in between. The CDR3 region is CASSYHSFNNSPLHF. The CDR3 bases are TGTGCCAGCTCGTACCACAGCTTCAATAATTCACCCCTCCACTTT.

This clonotype was picked up many times. The chain uses TRBV29-1 and TRBJ1-1; D may be TRBD1 (6 bases). CDR3 length: 14 residues. V shed 7 bases and J shed 1 base, with 16 bases lying between them. Germline CDR1 SQVTM, CDR2 ANQGSEA. In DNA, the CDR3 is TGCAGCGGGCGGGGGGGCTCCGGGAACACTGAAGCTTTCTTT. It translates to CSGRGGSGNTEAFF.

This clonotype occurred many times. The chain uses TRBV7-9 and TRBJ2-2, with D perhaps matching TRBD2 (7 bases). From germline, CDR1 is SEHNR and CDR2 FQNEAQ (reference sequence). The ends were cut back, 3 bases at V and 4 bases at J, with 12 bases in the middle. The CDR3 has 15 residues. This chain's CDR3 is CASSFPGGPTGELFF. CDR3 in DNA: TGTGCCAGCAGCTTCCCGGGGGGCCCCACCGGGGAGCTGTTTTTT.